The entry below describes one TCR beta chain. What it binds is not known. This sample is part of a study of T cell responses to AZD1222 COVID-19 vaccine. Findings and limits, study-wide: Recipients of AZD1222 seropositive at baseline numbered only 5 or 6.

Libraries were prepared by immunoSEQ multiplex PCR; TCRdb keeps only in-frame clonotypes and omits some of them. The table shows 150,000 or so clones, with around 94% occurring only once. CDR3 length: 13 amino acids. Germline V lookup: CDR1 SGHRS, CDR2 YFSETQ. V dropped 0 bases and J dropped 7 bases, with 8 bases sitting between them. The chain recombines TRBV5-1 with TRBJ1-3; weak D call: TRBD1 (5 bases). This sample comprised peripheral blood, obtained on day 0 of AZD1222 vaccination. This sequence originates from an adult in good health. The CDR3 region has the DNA TGCGCCAGCAGCTTGGAAGGGGTGAACACCATATATTTT. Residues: CASSLEGVNTIYF.